Each of the 16 T cell receptor beta chains below was sequenced from the same sample in a study of T-cell memory formation after mild COVID-19. TCRdb fed the 5' RACE reads into MiXCR, producing one record per CDR3 protein. Altogether some 180,000 distinct CDR3 sequences are present, 18% being singletons, with the ten largest covering roughly 3.9%. The source material was PBMCs or a T cell subset sorted from them (not recorded which). These receptors were collected from a man between 18 and 29 years old who had mild COVID-19 (a few samples of this study predate the infection). Cell type and time point are not known.

The J gene is TRBJ2-3, the V gene TRBV7-2, with D unclear. Trimming shortened V by 4 bases and J by 1 base, and 6 bases separated the two germline ends. This CDR3 is built from 13 residues. Germline CDR1 and CDR2: SGHTA and FQGNSA. The CDR3 DNA follows: TGTGCCAGCAGCTCGGTCGGCACAGATACGCAGTATTTT. Its translation is CASSSVGTDTQYF. The whole variable domain, remainder taken from reference TRBV7-2 and TRBJ2-3, is GAGVSQSPSNKVTEKGKDVELRCDPISGHTALYWYRQSLGQGLEFLIYFQGNSAPDKSGLPSDRFSAERTGGSVSTLTIQRTQQEDSAVYLCASSSVGTDTQYFGPGTRLTVL.

In its sample, this clonotype was seen once. The rearrangement joins TRBV12-3 or TRBV12-4 to TRBJ1-5; D not resolved. Trimming shortened V by 3 bases and J by 5 bases, and 8 bases separated the two germline ends. There are 13 residues in the CDR3. The CDR3 spells CASSFGPDQPQHF. The CDR3 region has the DNA TGTGCCAGCAGTTTCGGTCCCGATCAGCCCCAGCATTTT.

This clonotype was picked up a small number of times. The chain links TRBV4-2 to TRBJ2-5; D unresolved. In germline, CDR1 is LGHNA, CDR2 YNFKEQ. V was shortened by 3 bases and J by 5 bases, with 10 bases between the two germline ends. This CDR3 has 13 residues. The CDR3 spells CASSQGGSETQYF. CDR3 in DNA: TGTGCCAGCAGCCAGGGTGGTTCCGAGACCCAGTACTTC.

Only a few counts were recorded for this clonotype. The chain uses TRBV6-5 and TRBJ1-1; weak D call: TRBD1 (6 bases). Germline V lookup: CDR1 MNHEY, CDR2 SVGAGI. With 0 bases removed from V and 3 bases from J, the gap between germline ends came to 14 bases. The CDR3 covers 16 residues. This CDR3 is CASSYSARGGDTEAFF. The CDR3 DNA sequence: TGTGCCAGCAGTTACTCCGCCAGGGGAGGGGACACTGAAGCTTTCTTT.

This chain links TRBV15 with TRBJ2-1, with no clear D. The CDR3 spans 12 residues. Trimming removed 1 base at V and 8 bases at J, with 6 bases between. Germline V gene sequence: CDR1 LNHNV, CDR2 YYDKDF (reference sequence). CDR3 loop: CATSRVSDEQFF. The CDR3 DNA follows: TGTGCCACCAGCAGAGTATCGGATGAGCAGTTCTTC.

The V call is TRBV7-3, the J call TRBJ2-1, with a tentative D call TRBD2 (5 bases). This CDR3 has 13 residues. Trimming removed 1 base at V and 6 bases at J, with 7 bases between. Per the germline V gene, CDR1 is SGHTA and CDR2 is FQGTGA. Written as DNA, the CDR3 is TGTGCCAGCAGCTTAATCGAGGGCAATGAGCAGTTCTTC. Amino acids: CASSLIEGNEQFF. Full variable domain (remainder filled in from reference TRBV7-3 and TRBJ2-1): GAGVSQTPSNKVTEKGKYVELRCDPISGHTALYWYRQSLGQGPEFLIYFQGTGAADDSGLPNDRFFAVRPEGSVSTLKIQRTERGDSAVYLCASSLIEGNEQFFGPGTRLTVL.

This clonotype has a handful of counts. This chain connects TRBV7-2 to TRBJ1-2; D unresolved. Germline V gives CDR1 SGHTA, CDR2 FQGNSA. The germline V and J ends were trimmed by 3 bases and 3 bases, with 14 bases remaining between them. This CDR3 is 15 amino acids long. CDR3 DNA: TGTGCCAGCAGCTTGACCCGGGTCCCGGACTATGGCTACACCTTC. As protein: CASSLTRVPDYGYTF.

This sequence joins TRBV30 and TRBJ1-5; D is perhaps TRBD1 (5 bases). CDR3 length: 14 residues. Trimming removed 5 bases from V and 3 bases from J, with 14 bases in between. Germline lookup yields CDR1 GTSNPN and CDR2 SVGIG (reference sequence). This CDR3 is CAWSHDSNNQPQHF. The DNA for the CDR3 is TGTGCCTGGTCACATGACAGCAACAATCAGCCCCAGCATTTT.

The chain carries TRBV7-7 and TRBJ2-5; D not certain. V lost 1 base and J lost 1, with 10 bases in between. Germline CDR1 SSHAT, CDR2 FNYEAQ (reference sequence). The CDR3 runs to 15 residues. As DNA, the CDR3 is TGTGCCAGCAGCTTAGAGTCCGCAGTCCAAGAGACCCAGTACTTC. Translating it yields CASSLESAVQETQYF.

This clonotype has a handful of counts. V is TRBV2 and J is TRBJ2-7, with D perhaps TRBD1 or TRBD2 (6 bases each). The V end lost 8 bases, the J end lost 7 bases, and 9 bases lay between the germline ends. The CDR3 runs 10 residues. From germline, CDR1 is SNHLY and CDR2 FYNNEI. CDR3 bases: TGTGCCAGCGGAGGGGGAGAGCAGTACTTC. It is translated as CASGGGEQYF.

This clonotype was detected ten times or more. CDR3 DNA: TGCGCCAGCAGCTTCGACAGTAACACTGAAGCTTTCTTT. It codes for CASSFDSNTEAFF. This sequence joins TRBV5-1 and TRBJ1-1; TRBD1 might be the D (5 bases). This CDR3 comprises 13 residues. V dropped 2 bases and J dropped 2 bases, with 7 bases sitting between them. Germline CDR1 is SGHRS and CDR2 is YFSETQ. Supplemented by reference TRBV5-1 and TRBJ1-1, the full variable domain reads KAGVTQTPRYLIKTRGQQVTLSCSPISGHRSVSWYQQTPGQGLQFLFEYFSETQRNKGNFPGRFSGRQFSNSRSEMNVSTLELGDSALYLCASSFDSNTEAFFGQGTRLTVV.

This rearrangement joins TRBV6-1 to TRBJ2-3; TRBD1 aligns across 9 bases. CDR1 and CDR2 (germline): MNHNS, SASEGT. This CDR3 has 14 residues. The trim removed 6 bases at V and 8 bases at J, leaving 9 bases unmatched. The CDR3 spells CASRPTGGEGTQYF. CDR3 in DNA: TGTGCCAGCAGACCAACAGGGGGCGAGGGTACGCAGTATTTT.

The CDR3 DNA reads as TGCAGTGCTAGACGAACGGGGGGCCCCCTCACAGATACGCAGTATTTT. It translates to CSARRTGGPLTDTQYF. V usage is TRBV20-1 and J usage is TRBJ2-3, with D perhaps TRBD2 (7 bases). The length of the CDR3 is 16 residues. The V and J ends lost 2 bases and 2 bases respectively, with 17 bases between them. The germline gives CDR1 DFQATT, CDR2 SNEGSKA (reference sequence).

The chain has TRBV7-2 and TRBJ2-3; D is uncertain. The germline V gene encodes CDR1 SGHTA and CDR2 FQGNSA. This CDR3 is built from 13 residues. V dropped 4 bases and J dropped 1 base, with 6 bases sitting between them. The CDR3 here is CASSSWGTDTQYF. Here the CDR3 DNA reads TGTGCCAGCAGCTCCTGGGGCACAGATACGCAGTATTTT. The full variable domain, in which reference TRBV7-2 and TRBJ2-3 provide the parts outside the CDR3, is GAGVSQSPSNKVTEKGKDVELRCDPISGHTALYWYRQSLGQGLEFLIYFQGNSAPDKSGLPSDRFSAERTGGSVSTLTIQRTQQEDSAVYLCASSSWGTDTQYFGPGTRLTVL.

This clonotype was counted only a few times. The V and J genes are TRBV4-3 and TRBJ2-3; D is perhaps TRBD1 (5 bases). CDR3 length: 15 residues. Trimming shortened V by 0 bases and J by 4 bases, and 11 bases separated the two germline ends. Germline CDR1 reads LGHNA; CDR2 reads YSLEER. CDR3 bases: TGCGCCAGCAGCCAAGATCCCAGGGTTGCAGATACGCAGTATTTT. This codes for CASSQDPRVADTQYF.

There are a few counts of this clonotype. V is TRBV5-6 and J is TRBJ1-2; D is perhaps TRBD1 (6 bases). The CDR3 loop spans 15 amino acids. With 6 bases removed from V and 0 bases from J, the gap between germline ends came to 15 bases. The germline gives CDR1 SGHDT, CDR2 YYEEEE. The CDR3: CASNLRGATNYGYTF. The DNA of the CDR3 is TGTGCCAGCAATCTTCGGGGGGCTACTAACTATGGCTACACCTTC.